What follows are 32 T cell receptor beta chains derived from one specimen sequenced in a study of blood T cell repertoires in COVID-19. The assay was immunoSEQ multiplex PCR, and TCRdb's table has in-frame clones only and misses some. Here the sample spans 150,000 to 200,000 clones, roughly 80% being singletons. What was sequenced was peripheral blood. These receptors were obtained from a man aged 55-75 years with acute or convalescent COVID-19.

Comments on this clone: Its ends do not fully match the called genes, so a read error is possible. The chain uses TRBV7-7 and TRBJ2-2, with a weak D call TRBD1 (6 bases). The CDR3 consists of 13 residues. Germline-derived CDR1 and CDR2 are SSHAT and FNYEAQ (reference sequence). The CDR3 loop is CASSSQGSGELFF. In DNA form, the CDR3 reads TGTGCTAGCAGCTCACAGGGAAGCGGGGAGCTGTTTTTT.

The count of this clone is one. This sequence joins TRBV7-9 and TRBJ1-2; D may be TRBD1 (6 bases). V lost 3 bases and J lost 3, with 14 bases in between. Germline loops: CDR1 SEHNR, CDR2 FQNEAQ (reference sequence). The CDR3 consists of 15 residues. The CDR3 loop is CASSLGKGGDYGYTF. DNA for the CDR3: TGTGCCAGCAGCTTGGGAAAAGGGGGTGACTATGGCTACACCTTC.

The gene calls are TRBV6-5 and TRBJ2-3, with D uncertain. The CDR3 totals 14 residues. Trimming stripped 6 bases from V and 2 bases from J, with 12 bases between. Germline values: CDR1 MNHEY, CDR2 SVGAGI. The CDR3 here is CASRMLSPTDTQYF. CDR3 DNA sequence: TGTGCCAGCAGAATGCTGAGTCCCACAGATACGCAGTATTTT.

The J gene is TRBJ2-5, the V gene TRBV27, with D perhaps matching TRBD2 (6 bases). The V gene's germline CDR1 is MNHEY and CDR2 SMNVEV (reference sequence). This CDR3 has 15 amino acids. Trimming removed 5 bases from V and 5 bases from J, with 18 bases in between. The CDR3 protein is CASSQTRNLAETQYF. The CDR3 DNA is TGTGCCAGCAGTCAGACTAGAAATCTGGCGGAGACCCAGTACTTC.

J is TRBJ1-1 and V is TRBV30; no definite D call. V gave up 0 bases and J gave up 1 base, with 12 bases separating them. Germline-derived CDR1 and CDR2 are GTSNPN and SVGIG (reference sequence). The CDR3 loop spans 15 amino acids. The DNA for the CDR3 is TGTGCCTGGAGTGTATACGGGGTGAGGAACACTGAAGCTTTCTTT. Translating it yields CAWSVYGVRNTEAFF.

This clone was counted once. CDR3 residues: CASSVDVSGKNTGELFF. The DNA for the CDR3 is TGTGCCAGCAGCGTAGATGTTAGCGGGAAAAACACCGGGGAGCTGTTTTTT. The chain has TRBV9 and TRBJ2-2; TRBD2 matches 8 bases. The CDR3 has 17 residues. CDR1 SGDLS and CDR2 YYNGEE come from the germline V gene. Trimming removed 0 bases from V and 2 bases from J; junction bases left unmatched: 6.

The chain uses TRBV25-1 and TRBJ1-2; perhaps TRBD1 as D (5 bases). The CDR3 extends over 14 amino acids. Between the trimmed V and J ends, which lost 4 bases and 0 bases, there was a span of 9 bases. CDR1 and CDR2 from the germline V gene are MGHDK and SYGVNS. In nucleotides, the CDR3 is TGTGCCAGCAGTGGGACATCTACTAACTATGGCTACACCTTC. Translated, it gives CASSGTSTNYGYTF.

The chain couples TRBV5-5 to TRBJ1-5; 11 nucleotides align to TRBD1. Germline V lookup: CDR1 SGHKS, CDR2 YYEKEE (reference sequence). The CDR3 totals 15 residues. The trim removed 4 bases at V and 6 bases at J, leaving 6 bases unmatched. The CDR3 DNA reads TGTGCCAGCAGCCCGGGGGACAGGGGGTTTCAGCCCCAGCATTTT. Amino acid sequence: CASSPGDRGFQPQHF.

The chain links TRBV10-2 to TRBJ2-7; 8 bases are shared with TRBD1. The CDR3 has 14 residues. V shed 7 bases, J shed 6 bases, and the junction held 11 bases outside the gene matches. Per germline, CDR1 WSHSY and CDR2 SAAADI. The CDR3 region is CASTEGDRRSEQYF. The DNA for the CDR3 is TGCGCCAGCACCGAGGGGGACAGGCGAAGCGAGCAGTACTTC.

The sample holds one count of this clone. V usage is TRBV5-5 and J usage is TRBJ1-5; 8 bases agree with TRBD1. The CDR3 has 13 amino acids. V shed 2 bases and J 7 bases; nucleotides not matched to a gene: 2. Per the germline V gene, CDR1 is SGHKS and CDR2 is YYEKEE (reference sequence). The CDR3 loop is CASSLQGGQPQHF. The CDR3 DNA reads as TGTGCCAGCAGCTTACAGGGGGGCCAGCCCCAGCATTTT.

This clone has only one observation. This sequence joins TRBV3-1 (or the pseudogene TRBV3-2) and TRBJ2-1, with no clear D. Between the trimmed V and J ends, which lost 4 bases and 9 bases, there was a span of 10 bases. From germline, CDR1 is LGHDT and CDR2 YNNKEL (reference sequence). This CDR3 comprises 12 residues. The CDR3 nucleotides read TGTGCCAGCAGCCCTCTCCGAGGTGAGCAGTTCTTC. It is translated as CASSPLRGEQFF.

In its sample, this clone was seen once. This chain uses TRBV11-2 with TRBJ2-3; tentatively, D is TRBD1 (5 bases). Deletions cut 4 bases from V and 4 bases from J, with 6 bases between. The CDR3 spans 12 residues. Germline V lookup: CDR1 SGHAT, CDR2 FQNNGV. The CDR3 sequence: CASSWGSDTQYF. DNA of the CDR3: TGTGCCAGCAGCTGGGGCTCAGATACGCAGTATTTT.

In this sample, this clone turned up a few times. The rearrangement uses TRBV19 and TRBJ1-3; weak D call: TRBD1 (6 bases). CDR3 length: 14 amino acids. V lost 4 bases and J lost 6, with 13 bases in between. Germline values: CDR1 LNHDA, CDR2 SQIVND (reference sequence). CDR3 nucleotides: TGTGCCAGTAGTAATGGGGCAGGGGAAAACACCATATATTTT. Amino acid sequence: CASSNGAGENTIYF.

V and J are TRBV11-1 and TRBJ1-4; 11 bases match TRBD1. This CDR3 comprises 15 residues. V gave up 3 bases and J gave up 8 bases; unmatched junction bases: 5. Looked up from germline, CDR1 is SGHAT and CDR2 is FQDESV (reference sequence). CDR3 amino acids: CASSFPGQGVEKLFF. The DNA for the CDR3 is TGTGCCAGCAGCTTCCCGGGACAGGGGGTCGAAAAACTGTTTTTT.

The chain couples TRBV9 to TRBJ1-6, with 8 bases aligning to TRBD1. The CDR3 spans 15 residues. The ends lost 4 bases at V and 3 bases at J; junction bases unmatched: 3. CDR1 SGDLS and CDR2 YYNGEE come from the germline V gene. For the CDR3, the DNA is TGTGCCAGCAGCAACGGACAGGGCTATAATTCACCCCTCCACTTT. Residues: CASSNGQGYNSPLHF.

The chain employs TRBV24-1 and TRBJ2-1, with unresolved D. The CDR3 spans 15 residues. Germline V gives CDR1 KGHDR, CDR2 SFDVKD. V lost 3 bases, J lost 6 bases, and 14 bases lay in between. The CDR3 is CATSDGVRLSNEQFF. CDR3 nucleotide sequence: TGTGCCACCAGTGATGGAGTTAGACTCTCCAATGAGCAGTTCTTC.

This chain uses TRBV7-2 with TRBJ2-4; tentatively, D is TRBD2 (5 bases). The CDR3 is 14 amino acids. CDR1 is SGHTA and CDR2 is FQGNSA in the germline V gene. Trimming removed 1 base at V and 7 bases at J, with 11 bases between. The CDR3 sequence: CASSLGAVSNIQYF. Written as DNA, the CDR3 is TGTGCCAGCAGCTTAGGAGCGGTTTCGAACATTCAGTACTTC. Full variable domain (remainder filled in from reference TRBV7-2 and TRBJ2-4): GAGVSQSPSNKVTEKGKDVELRCDPISGHTALYWYRQSLGQGLEFLIYFQGNSAPDKSGLPSDRFSAERTGGSVSTLTIQRTQQEDSAVYLCASSLGAVSNIQYFGAGTRLSVL.

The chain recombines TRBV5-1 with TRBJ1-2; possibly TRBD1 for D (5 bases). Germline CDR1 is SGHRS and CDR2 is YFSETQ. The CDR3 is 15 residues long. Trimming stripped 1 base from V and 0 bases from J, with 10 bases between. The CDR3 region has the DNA TGCGCCAGCAGCTTGTTACAGGCAGCTAACTATGGCTACACCTTC. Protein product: CASSLLQAANYGYTF.

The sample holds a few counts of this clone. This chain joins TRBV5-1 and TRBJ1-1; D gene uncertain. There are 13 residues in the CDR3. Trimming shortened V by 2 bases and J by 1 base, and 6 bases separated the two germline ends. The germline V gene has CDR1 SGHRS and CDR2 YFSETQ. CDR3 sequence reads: CASSFGQNTEAFF. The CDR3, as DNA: TGCGCCAGCAGCTTCGGTCAGAACACTGAAGCTTTCTTT.

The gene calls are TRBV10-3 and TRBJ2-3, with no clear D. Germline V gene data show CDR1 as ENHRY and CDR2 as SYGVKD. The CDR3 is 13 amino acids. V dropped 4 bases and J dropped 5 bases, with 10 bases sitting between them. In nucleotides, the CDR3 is TGTGCCATCAGTGTTTCCACAGAAGATACGCAGTATTTT. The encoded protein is CAISVSTEDTQYF.

The CDR3, as DNA: TGTGCCAGCAGCCCCACAAACGGGGGGCTCAATGAGCAGTTCTTC. Translating it yields CASSPTNGGLNEQFF. This chain joins TRBV7-3 and TRBJ2-1; TRBD2 might be the D (7 bases). This CDR3 is built from 15 residues. In germline, CDR1 is SGHTA, CDR2 FQGTGA. Trimming cost V 5 bases and J 6 bases, with 17 bases left between them.

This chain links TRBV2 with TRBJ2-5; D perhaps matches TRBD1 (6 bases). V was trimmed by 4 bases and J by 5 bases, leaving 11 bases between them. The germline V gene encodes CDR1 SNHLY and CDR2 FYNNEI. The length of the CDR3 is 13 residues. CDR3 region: CASSGWGLETQYF. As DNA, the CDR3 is TGTGCCAGCAGTGGATGGGGGCTGGAGACCCAGTACTTC.

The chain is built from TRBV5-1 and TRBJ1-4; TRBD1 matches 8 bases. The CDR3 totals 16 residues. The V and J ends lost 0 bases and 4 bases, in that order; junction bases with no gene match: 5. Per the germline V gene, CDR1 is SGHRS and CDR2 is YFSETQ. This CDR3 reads CASSLGQQGVNEKLFF. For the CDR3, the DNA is TGCGCCAGCAGCTTGGGACAACAGGGGGTTAATGAAAAACTGTTTTTT.

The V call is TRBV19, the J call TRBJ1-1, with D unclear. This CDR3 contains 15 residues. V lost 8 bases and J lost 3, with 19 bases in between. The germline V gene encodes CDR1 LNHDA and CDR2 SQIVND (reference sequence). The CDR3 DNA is TGTGCCAGTGCAAGATGGGTCCTCAGCGACACTGAAGCTTTCTTT. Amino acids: CASARWVLSDTEAFF.

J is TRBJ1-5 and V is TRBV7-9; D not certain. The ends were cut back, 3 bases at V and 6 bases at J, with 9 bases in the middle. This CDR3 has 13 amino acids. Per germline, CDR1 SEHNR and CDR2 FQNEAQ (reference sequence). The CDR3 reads CASSFEVGQPQHF. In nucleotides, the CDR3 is TGTGCCAGCAGCTTTGAGGTTGGTCAGCCCCAGCATTTT.

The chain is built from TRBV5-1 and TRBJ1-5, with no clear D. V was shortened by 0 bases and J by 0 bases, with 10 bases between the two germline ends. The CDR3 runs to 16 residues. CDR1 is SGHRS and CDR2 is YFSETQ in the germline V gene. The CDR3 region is CASSLVPTDSNQPQHF. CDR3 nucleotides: TGCGCCAGCAGCTTGGTTCCTACAGATAGCAATCAGCCCCAGCATTTT.

CDR3 DNA sequence: TGCGCCAGCAGCGACCAGGGGGCCTACACTGAAGCTTTCTTT. Protein: CASSDQGAYTEAFF. This rearrangement joins TRBV5-1 to TRBJ1-1; 8 bases align to TRBD1. With 4 bases clipped from V and 3 bases from J, the junction kept 5 bases outside the gene matches. The CDR3 spans 14 residues. Germline-derived CDR1 and CDR2 are SGHRS and YFSETQ. The entire variable domain, with the rest obtained from reference TRBV5-1 and TRBJ1-1, is as follows: KAGVTQTPRYLIKTRGQQVTLSCSPISGHRSVSWYQQTPGQGLQFLFEYFSETQRNKGNFPGRFSGRQFSNSRSEMNVSTLELGDSALYLCASSDQGAYTEAFFGQGTRLTVV.

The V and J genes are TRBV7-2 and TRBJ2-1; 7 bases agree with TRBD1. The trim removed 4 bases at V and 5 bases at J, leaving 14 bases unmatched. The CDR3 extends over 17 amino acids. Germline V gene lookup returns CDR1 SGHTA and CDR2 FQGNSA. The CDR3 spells CASSYSTGKGQNNEQFF. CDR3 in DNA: TGTGCCAGCAGCTACTCGACAGGGAAGGGTCAAAACAATGAGCAGTTCTTC. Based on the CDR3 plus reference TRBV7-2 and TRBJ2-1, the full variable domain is GAGVSQSPSNKVTEKGKDVELRCDPISGHTALYWYRQSLGQGLEFLIYFQGNSAPDKSGLPSDRFSAERTGGSVSTLTIQRTQQEDSAVYLCASSYSTGKGQNNEQFFGPGTRLTVL.

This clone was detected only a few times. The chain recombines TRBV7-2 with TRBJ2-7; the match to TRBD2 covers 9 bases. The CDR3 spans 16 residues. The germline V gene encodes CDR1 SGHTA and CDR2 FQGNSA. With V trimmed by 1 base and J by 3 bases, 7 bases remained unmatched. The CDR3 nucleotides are TGTGCCAGCAGCTTAGGCAGCGGGACTAGCAGCTACGAGCAGTACTTC. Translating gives CASSLGSGTSSYEQYF.

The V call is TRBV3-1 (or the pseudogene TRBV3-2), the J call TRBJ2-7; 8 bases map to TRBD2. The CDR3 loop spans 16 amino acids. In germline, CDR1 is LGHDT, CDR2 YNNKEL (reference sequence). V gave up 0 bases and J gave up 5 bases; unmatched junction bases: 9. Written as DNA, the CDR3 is TGTGCCAGCAGCCAAGATCCGGGGGGGCGCTTGAACGAGCAGTACTTC. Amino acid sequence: CASSQDPGGRLNEQYF.

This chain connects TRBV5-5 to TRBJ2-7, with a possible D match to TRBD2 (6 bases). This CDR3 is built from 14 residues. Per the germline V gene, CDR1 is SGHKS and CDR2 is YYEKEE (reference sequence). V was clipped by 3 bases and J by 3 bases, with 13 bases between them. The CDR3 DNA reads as TGTGCCAGCAGCTCGGGACTGTCCTACTACGAGCAGTACTTC. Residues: CASSSGLSYYEQYF.

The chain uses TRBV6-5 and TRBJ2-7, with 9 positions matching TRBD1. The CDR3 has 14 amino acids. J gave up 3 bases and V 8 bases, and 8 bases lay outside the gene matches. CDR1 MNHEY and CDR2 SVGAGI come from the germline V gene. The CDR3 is CASDLQDRGYEQYF. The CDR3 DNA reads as TGTGCCAGCGACCTCCAGGACAGGGGCTACGAGCAGTACTTC.